This T cell receptor (beta chain) was recovered during a study of naive and memory T cell subsets. Overall study results and limits: Over 95% of naive TCR sequences appeared only once after error correction, unlike memory subsets.

After the first PCR, alpha and beta chain libraries were processed separately. CD4 T cells were positively selected, then CD8 T cells from the CD4-negative fraction. Cells stained for CD3, CD4, CD8, CD45RA, CD27 and viability were sorted into four CD45RA/CD27 subsets. An equimolar mix of two oligonucleotides served as the beta constant-region primer for TRBC1 and TRBC2. TCRdb processed the UMI-ligation and nested PCR reads anew with MiXCR; each CDR3 protein has one entry. The data show some 87,000 distinct CDR3 sequences, 7% seen once. This clonotype came up a few times. Antigen specificity is unknown. Germline assignment: CDR1 MNHEY and CDR2 SVGAGI. The CDR3 is 16 amino acids. V lost 6 bases, J lost 0 bases, and 12 bases lay in between.

The sequenced sample consisted of central memory CD4+ T cells from blood. The source of this sequence is a human donor in good health. The chain uses TRBV6-5 and TRBJ1-6, with D maybe TRBD1 (5 bases). The CDR3 region is CASSPRQSSYNSPLHF. The DNA for the CDR3 is TGTGCCAGCAGCCCTCGACAGAGCTCCTATAATTCACCCCTCCACTTT.